Below, one T cell receptor (beta chain) is given with its context. The source of the sample is a study of regulatory T cells in long-lasting Graves disease. This CDR3 spans 13 amino acids. In germline, CDR1 is ENHRY, CDR2 SYGVKD. Trimming removed 3 bases at V and 4 bases at J, with 10 bases between. Time point meaning: persistent/refractory GD, antithyroid drugs over 5 years with positive TRAb. PBMC-derived RNA was used for the TCR library. HTBI primers from iRepertoire and Arm-PCR of CDR3 regions yielded the TCR beta libraries. MiXCR, run by TCRdb on the multiplex PCR reads, gives a single entry per CDR3 protein. This sample carries over 450,000 distinct CDR3 sequences, about a fifth of them seen once, and the ten largest clones take around 7%.

The sequence derives from a female donor with Graves disease. The source was peripheral blood mononuclear cells (PBMCs), collected when the disease was refractory, from a patient treated with antithyroid drugs. The chain uses TRBV10-3 and TRBJ2-7, with TRBD2 as a possible D gene (6 bases). For the CDR3, the DNA is TGTGCCATCAGTGATGACCGGGGGTACGAGCAGTACTTC. The encoded protein is CAISDDRGYEQYF.